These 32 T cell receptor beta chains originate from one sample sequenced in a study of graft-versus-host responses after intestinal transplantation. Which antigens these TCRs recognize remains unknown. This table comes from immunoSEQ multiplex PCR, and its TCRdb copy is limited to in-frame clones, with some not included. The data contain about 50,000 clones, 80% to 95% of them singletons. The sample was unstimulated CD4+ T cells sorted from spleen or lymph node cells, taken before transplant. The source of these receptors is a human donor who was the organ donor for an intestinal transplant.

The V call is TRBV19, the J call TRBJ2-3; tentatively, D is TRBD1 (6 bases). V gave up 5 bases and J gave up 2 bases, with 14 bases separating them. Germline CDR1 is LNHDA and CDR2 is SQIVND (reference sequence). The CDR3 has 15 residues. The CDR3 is CASSLTRGHTDTQYF. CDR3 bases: TGTGCCAGTAGTTTAACCAGGGGTCACACAGATACGCAGTATTTT. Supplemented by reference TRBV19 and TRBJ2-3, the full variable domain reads DGGITQSPKYLFRKEGQNVTLSCEQNLNHDAMYWYRQDPGQGLRLIYYSQIVNDFQKGDIAEGYSVSREKKESFPLTVTSAQKNPTAFYLCASSLTRGHTDTQYFGPGTRLTVL.

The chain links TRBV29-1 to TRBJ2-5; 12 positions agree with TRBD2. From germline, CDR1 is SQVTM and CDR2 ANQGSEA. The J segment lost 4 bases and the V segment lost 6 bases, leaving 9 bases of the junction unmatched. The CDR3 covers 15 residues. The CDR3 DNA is TGCAGCGTGGGAGTCCCTAGCGGGAGGGGAGAGACCCAGTACTTC. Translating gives CSVGVPSGRGETQYF.

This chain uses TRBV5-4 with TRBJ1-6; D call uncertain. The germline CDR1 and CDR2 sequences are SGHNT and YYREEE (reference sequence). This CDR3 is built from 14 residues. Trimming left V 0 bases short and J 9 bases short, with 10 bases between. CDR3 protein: CASSLGRLTSPLHF. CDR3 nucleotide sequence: TGTGCCAGCAGCTTGGGACGCTTAACTTCACCCCTCCACTTT.

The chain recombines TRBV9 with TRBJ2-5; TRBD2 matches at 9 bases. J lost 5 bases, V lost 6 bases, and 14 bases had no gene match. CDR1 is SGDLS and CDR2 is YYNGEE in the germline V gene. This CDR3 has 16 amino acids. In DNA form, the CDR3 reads TGTGCCAGCACCCCCGCCGGGGTAGCGGGAGTGGAGACCCAGTACTTC. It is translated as CASTPAGVAGVETQYF.

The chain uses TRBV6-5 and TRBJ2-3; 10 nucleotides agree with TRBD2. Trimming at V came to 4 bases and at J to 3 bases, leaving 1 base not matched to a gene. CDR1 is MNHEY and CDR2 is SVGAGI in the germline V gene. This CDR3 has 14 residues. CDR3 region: CASSFSGRTDTQYF. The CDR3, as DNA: TGTGCCAGCAGTTTTAGCGGGAGGACAGATACGCAGTATTTT.

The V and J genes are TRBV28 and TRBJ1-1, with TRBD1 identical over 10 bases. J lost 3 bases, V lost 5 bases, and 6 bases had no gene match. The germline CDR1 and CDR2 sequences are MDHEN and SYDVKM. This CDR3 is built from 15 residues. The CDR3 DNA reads TGTGCCAGCAGTGGGACAGGGGTTGGGGACACTGAAGCTTTCTTT. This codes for CASSGTGVGDTEAFF.

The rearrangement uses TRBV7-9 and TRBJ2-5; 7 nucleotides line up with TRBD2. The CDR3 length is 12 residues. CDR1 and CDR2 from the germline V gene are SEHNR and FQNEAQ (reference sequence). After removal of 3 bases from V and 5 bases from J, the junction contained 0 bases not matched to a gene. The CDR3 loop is CASSFGGETQYF. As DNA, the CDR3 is TGTGCCAGCAGCTTCGGGGGGGAGACCCAGTACTTC. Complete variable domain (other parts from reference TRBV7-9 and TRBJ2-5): DTGVSQNPRHKITKRGQNVTFRCDPISEHNRLYWYRQTLGQGPEFLTYFQNEAQLEKSRLLSDRFSAERPKGSFSTLEIQRTEQGDSAMYLCASSFGGETQYFGPGTRLLVL.

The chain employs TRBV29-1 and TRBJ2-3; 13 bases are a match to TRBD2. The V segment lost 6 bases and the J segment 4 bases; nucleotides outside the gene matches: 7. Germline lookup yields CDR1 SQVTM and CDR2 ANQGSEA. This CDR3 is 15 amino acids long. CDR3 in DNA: TGCAGCGTCAAGACGACTAGCGGGAGGTCAGATACGCAGTATTTT. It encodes CSVKTTSGRSDTQYF.

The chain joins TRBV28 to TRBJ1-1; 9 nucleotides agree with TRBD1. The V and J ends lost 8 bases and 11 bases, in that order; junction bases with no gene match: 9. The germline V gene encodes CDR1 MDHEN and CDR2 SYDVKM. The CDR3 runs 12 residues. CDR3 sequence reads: CASVGDRGKAFF. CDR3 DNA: TGTGCCAGCGTGGGAGACAGGGGGAAGGCTTTCTTT.

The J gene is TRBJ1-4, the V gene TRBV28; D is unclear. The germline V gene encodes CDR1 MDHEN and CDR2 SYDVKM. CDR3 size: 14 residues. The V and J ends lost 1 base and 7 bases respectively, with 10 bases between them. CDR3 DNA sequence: TGTGCCAGCAGTTTATCGTTGGGCCTTGAAAAACTGTTTTTT. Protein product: CASSLSLGLEKLFF.

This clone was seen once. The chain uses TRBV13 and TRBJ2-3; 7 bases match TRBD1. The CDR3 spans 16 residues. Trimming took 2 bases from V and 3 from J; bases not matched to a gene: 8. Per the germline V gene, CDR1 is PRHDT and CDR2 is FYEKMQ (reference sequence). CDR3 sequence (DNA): TGTGCCAGCAGCTTATTTGTCAGGGGGATTACAGATACGCAGTATTTT. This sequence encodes CASSLFVRGITDTQYF.

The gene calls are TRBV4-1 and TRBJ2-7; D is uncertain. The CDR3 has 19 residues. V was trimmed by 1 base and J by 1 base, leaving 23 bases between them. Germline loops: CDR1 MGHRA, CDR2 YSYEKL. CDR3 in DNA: TGCGCCAGCAGCCAAGTGACCATATCCGACTTCCTGAGGTCCTACGAGCAGTACTTC. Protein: CASSQVTISDFLRSYEQYF.

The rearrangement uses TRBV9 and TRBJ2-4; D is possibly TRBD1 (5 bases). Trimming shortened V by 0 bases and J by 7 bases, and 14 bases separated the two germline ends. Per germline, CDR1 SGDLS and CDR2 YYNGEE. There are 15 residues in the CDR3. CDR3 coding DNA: TGTGCCAGCAGCGTAGACGGCAGGGAAGGGAACATTCAGTACTTC. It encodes CASSVDGREGNIQYF.

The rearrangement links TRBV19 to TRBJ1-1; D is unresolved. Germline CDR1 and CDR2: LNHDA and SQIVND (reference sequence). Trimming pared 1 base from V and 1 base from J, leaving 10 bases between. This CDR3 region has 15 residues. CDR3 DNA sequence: TGTGCCAGTAGTATAGGGGGATTAGGGAACACTGAAGCTTTCTTT. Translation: CASSIGGLGNTEAFF.

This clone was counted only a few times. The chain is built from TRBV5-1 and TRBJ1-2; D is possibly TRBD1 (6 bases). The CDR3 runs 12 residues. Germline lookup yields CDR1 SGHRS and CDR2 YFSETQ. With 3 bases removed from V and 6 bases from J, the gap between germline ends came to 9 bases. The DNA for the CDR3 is TGCGCCAGCAGCTACAACAGGGATGGCTACACCTTC. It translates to CASSYNRDGYTF.

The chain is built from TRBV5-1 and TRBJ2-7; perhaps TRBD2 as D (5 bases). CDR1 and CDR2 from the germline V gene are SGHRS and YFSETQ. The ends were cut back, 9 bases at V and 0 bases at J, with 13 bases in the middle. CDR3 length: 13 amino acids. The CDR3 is CATPEGSSYEQYF. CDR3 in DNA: TGCGCCACCCCCGAGGGCAGCTCCTACGAGCAGTACTTC.

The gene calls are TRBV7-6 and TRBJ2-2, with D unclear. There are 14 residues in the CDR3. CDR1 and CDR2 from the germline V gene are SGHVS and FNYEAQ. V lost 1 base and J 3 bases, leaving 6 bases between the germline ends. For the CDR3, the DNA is TGTGCCAGCAGCTTAGGCGGCCACACCGGGGAGCTGTTTTTT. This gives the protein CASSLGGHTGELFF.

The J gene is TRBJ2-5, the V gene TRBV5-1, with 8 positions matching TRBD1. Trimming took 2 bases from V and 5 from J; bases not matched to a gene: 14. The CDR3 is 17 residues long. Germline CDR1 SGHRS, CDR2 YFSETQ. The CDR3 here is CASSLSPGQAVGETQYF. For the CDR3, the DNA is TGCGCCAGCAGCTTATCCCCGGGACAGGCGGTTGGGGAGACCCAGTACTTC.

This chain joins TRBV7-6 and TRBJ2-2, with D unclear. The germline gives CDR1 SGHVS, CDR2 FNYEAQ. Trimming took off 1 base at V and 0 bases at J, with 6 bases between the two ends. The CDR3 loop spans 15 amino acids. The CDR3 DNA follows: TGTGCCAGCAGCTTAGGCCAGGCGAACACCGGGGAGCTGTTTTTT. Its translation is CASSLGQANTGELFF.

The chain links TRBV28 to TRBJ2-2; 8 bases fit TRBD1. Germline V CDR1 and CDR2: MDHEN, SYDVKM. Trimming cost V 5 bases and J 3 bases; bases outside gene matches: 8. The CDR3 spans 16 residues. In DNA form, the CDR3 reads TGTGCCAGCAGTCCATGGACAGGGTCGGACACCGGGGAGCTGTTTTTT. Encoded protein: CASSPWTGSDTGELFF.

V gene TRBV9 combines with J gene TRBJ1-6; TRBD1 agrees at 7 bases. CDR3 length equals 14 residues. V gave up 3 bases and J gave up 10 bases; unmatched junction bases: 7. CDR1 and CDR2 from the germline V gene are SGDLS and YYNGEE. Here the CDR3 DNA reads TGTGCCAGCAGCGCCCGACAGGGAAGGTCACCCCTCCACTTT. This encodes CASSARQGRSPLHF.

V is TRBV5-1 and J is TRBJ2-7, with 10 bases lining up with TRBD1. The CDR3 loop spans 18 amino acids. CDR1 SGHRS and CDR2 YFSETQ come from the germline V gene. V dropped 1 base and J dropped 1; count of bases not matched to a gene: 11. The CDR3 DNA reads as TGCGCCAGCAGCTTGACCGGGACAGGGGTTGGAAGTTCCTACGAGCAGTACTTC. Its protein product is CASSLTGTGVGSSYEQYF.

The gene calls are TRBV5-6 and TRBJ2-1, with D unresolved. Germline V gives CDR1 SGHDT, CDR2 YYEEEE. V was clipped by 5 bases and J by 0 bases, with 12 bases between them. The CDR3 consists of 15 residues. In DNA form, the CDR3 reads TGTGCCAGCAGTCGGAGTCCATTCTCCTACAATGAGCAGTTCTTC. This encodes CASSRSPFSYNEQFF.

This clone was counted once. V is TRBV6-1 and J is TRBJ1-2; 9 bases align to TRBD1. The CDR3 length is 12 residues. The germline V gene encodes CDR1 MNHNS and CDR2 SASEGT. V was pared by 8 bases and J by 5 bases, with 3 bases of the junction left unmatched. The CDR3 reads CASSDRGYGYTF. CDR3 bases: TGTGCCAGCTCTGACAGGGGGTATGGCTACACCTTC.

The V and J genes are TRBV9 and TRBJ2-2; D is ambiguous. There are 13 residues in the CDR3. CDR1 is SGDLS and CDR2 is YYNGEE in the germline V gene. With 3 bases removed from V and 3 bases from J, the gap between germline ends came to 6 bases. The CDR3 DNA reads TGTGCCAGCAGCGGTACCCACACCGGGGAGCTGTTTTTT. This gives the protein CASSGTHTGELFF.

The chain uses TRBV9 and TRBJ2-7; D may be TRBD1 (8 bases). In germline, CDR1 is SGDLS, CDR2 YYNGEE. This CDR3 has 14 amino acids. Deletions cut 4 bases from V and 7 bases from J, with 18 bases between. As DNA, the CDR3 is TGTGCCAGCAGCCTACAGGGGGGGAGTAGTGAGCAGTACTTC. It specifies CASSLQGGSSEQYF.

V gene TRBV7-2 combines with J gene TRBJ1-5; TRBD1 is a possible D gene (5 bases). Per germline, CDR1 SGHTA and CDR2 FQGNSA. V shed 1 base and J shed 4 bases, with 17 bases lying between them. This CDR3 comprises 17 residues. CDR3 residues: CASSLVSPGRVNQPQHF. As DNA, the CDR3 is TGTGCCAGCAGCTTAGTTTCCCCAGGGCGAGTTAATCAGCCCCAGCATTTT.

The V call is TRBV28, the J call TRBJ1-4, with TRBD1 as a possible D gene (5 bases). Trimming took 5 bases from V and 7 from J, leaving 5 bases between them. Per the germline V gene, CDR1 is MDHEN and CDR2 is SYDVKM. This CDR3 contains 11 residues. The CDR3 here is CASSTGEKLFF. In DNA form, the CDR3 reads TGTGCCAGCAGTACAGGTGAAAAACTGTTTTTT.

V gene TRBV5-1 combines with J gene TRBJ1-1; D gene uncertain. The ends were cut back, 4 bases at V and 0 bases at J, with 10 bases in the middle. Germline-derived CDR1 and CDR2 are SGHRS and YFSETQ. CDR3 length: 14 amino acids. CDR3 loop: CASSRSRMNTEAFF. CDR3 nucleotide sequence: TGCGCCAGCAGCCGGTCCAGGATGAACACTGAAGCTTTCTTT. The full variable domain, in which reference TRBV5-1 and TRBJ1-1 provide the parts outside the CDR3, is KAGVTQTPRYLIKTRGQQVTLSCSPISGHRSVSWYQQTPGQGLQFLFEYFSETQRNKGNFPGRFSGRQFSNSRSEMNVSTLELGDSALYLCASSRSRMNTEAFFGQGTRLTVV.

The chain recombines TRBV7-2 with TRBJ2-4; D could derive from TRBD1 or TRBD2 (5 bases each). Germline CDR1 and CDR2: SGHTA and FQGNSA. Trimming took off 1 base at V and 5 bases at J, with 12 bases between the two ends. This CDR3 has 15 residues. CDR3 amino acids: CASSLDGAVQNIQYF. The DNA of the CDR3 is TGTGCCAGCAGCTTAGACGGGGCAGTTCAAAACATTCAGTACTTC.

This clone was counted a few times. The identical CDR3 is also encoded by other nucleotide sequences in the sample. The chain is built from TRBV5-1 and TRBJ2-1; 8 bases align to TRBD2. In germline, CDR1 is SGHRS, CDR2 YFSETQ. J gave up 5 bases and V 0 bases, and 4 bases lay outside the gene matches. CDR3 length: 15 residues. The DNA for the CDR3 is TGCGCCAGCAGCTTGGGGCCGCGGGGGGACAATGAGCAGTTCTTC. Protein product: CASSLGPRGDNEQFF.

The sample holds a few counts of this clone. The CDR3 sequence is CASSPGTGASEQYF. Here the CDR3 DNA reads TGTGCCAGCAGCCCCGGGACAGGGGCCTCCGAGCAGTACTTC. V usage is TRBV7-2 and J usage is TRBJ2-7, with TRBD1 identical over 10 bases. Germline V gene data show CDR1 as SGHTA and CDR2 as FQGNSA. CDR3 length: 14 amino acids. The trim removed 5 bases at V and 6 bases at J, leaving 7 bases unmatched.